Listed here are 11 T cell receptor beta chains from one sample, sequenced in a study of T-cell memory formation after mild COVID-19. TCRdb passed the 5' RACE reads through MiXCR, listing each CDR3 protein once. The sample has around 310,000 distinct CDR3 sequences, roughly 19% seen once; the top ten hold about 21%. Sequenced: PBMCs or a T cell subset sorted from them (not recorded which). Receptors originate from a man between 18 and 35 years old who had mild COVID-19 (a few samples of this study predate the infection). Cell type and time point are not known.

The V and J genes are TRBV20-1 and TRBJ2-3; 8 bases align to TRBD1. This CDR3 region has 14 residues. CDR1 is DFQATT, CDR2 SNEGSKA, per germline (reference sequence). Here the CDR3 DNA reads TGCAGCGCCCGCAACAGGGGGGGCACAGATACGCAGTATTTT. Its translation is CSARNRGGTDTQYF.

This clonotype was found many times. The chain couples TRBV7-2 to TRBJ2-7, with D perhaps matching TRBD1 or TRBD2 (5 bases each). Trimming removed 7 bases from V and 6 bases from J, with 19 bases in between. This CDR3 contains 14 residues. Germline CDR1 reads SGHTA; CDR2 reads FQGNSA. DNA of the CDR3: TGTGCCAGCACCATGGGGACCACCTTCGGCGAGCAGTACTTC. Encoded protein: CASTMGTTFGEQYF.

The CDR3 region has the DNA TGTGCCAGCAGCAAGGCGGCTGCGGAGGAAAAACTGTTTTTT. This translates into CASSKAAAEEKLFF. The V and J genes are TRBV7-9 and TRBJ1-4; D remains ambiguous. This CDR3 contains 14 residues. Trimming took 5 bases from V and 8 from J, leaving 15 bases between them. Looked up from germline, CDR1 is SEHNR and CDR2 is FQNEAQ (reference sequence).

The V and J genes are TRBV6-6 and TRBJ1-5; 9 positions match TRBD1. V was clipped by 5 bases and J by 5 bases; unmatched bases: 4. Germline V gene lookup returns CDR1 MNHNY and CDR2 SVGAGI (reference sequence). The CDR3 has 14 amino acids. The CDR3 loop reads CASSGTGRDQPQHF. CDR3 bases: TGTGCCAGCAGTGGGACAGGGAGGGATCAGCCCCAGCATTTT.

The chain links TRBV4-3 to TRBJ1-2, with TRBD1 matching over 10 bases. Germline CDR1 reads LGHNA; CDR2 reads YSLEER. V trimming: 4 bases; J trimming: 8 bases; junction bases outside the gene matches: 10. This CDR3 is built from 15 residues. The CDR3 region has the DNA TGCGCCAGCAGCCGAACCGGGACAGGGGTTTCGGGCTACACCTTC. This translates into CASSRTGTGVSGYTF.

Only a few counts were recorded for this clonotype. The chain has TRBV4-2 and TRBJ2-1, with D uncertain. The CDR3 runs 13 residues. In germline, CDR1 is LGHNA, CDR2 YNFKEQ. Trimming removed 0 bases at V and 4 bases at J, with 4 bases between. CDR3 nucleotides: TGTGCCAGCAGCCAAGAGTCTTACAATGAGCAGTTCTTC. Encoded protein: CASSQESYNEQFF.

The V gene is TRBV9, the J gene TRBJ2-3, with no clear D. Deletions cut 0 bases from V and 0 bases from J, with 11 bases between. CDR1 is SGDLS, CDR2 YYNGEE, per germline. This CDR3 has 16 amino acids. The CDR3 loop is CASSVEGRKSTDTQYF. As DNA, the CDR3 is TGTGCCAGCAGCGTAGAGGGCCGGAAGAGCACAGATACGCAGTATTTT.

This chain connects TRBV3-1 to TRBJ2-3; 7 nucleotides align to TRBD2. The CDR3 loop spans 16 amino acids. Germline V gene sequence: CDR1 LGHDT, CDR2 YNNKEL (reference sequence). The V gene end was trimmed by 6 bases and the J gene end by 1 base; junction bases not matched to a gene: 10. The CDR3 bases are TGTGCCAGCAGTCACGGGAGGAGCACACGCACAGATACGCAGTATTTT. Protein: CASSHGRSTRTDTQYF.

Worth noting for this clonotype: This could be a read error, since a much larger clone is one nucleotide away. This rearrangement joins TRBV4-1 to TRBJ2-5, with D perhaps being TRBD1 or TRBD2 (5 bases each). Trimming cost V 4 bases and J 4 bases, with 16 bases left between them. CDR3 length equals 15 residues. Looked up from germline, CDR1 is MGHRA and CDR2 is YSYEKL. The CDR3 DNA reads TGCGCCAGCAGCCCTTTGGGGGTTAGCCTAGAGACCCAGTACTTC. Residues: CASSPLGVSLETQYF.

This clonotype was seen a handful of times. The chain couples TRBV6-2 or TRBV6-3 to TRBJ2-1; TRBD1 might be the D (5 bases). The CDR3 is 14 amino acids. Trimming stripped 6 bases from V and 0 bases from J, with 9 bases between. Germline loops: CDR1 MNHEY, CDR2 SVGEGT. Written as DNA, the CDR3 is TGTGCCAGCAGCGAACAGGCCTCCTACAATGAGCAGTTCTTC. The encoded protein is CASSEQASYNEQFF.

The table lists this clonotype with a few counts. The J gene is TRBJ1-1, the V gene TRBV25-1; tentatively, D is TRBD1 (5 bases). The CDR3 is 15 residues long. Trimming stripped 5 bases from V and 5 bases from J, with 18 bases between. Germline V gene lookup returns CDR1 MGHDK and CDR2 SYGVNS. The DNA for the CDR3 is TGTGCCAGCAGTTCGACAGCCGGGTCGGGGACTGAAGCTTTCTTT. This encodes CASSSTAGSGTEAFF. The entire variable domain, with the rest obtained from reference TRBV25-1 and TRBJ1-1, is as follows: EADIYQTPRYLVIGTGKKITLECSQTMGHDKMYWYQQDPGMELHLIHYSYGVNSTEKGDLSSESTVSRIRTEHFPLTLESARPSHTSQYLCASSSTAGSGTEAFFGQGTRLTVV.